The next 15 T cell receptor beta chains were all read from a single sample in a study of T-cell reconstitution after alpha-beta-depleted transplantation in children. TCRbeta library construction was performed incorporating unique molecular identifiers. TCRdb passed the PCR reads through MiXCR, listing each CDR3 protein once. The table lists 700,000 or so distinct CDR3 sequences, 13% of them singletons, with approximately 0.8% in the top ten. The specimen was PBMCs, collected before TCRalphabeta/CD19-depleted stem cell transplant. The source of these receptors is a girl aged 2 to 9 with congenital amegakaryocytic thrombocytopenia, due to receive a stem cell transplant.

For this clonotype: This clone may be a read error of a much larger clone one base away. The V gene is TRBV4-1, the J gene TRBJ2-7; D call uncertain. V was trimmed by 1 base and J by 1 base, leaving 14 bases between them. The CDR3 runs 16 residues. Germline values: CDR1 MGHRA, CDR2 YSYEKL. The CDR3 DNA sequence: TGCGCCAGCAGCCAAGTTGCCGGGTTCAGGTCCTACGAGCAGTACTTC. The encoded protein is CASSQVAGFRSYEQYF.

This clonotype has a count of ten or more. CDR3 coding DNA: TGCAGCATCGAGGGGCAGGGCTTTGGCGAGCAGTACTTC. Amino acids: CSIEGQGFGEQYF. This chain uses TRBV29-1 with TRBJ2-7; D tentatively reads TRBD1 or TRBD2 (5 bases each). From germline, CDR1 is SQVTM and CDR2 ANQGSEA. This CDR3 is built from 13 residues. The V end was cut by 8 bases, the J end by 6 bases, with 20 bases between.

This clonotype was seen ten or more times. This chain joins TRBV12-3 or TRBV12-4 and TRBJ2-7; unclear D gene. The CDR3 is 15 residues long. The V and J ends lost 3 bases and 0 bases respectively, with 12 bases between them. CDR3 DNA: TGTGCCAGCAGTTTCTCGCTACAGAGCTCCTACGAGCAGTACTTC. Encoded protein: CASSFSLQSSYEQYF.

In this sample, this clonotype turned up many times. The V gene is TRBV12-3 or TRBV12-4, the J gene TRBJ2-5; no firm D call. Trimming left V 6 bases short and J 0 bases short, with 11 bases between. The length of the CDR3 is 14 residues. The CDR3 DNA reads TGTGCCAGCAGCCAAGCCCACGACCAAGAGACCCAGTACTTC. Amino acids: CASSQAHDQETQYF.

This rearrangement joins TRBV28 to TRBJ2-1; TRBD2 agrees at 9 bases. This CDR3 is built from 15 residues. V lost 6 bases, J lost 2 bases, and 5 bases stayed unmatched. CDR1 MDHEN and CDR2 SYDVKM come from the germline V gene. CDR3 DNA: TGTGCCAGCAGAGGCGGGAGGGCCCCCTACAATGAGCAGTTCTTC. This translates into CASRGGRAPYNEQFF.

In this sample, this clonotype turned up many times. This chain connects TRBV29-1 to TRBJ1-3; D call uncertain. The V gene's germline CDR1 is SQVTM and CDR2 ANQGSEA. The V end was cut by 6 bases, the J end by 8 bases, with 17 bases between. This CDR3 spans 13 amino acids. The CDR3 region is CSVDDGEGHTIYF. In nucleotides, the CDR3 is TGCAGCGTGGATGACGGGGAAGGACACACCATATATTTT.

Details on this clonotype: This clone may be a read error of a much larger clone one base away. The chain is built from TRBV5-1 and TRBJ2-5; D could derive from TRBD1 or TRBD2 (5 bases each). The germline V gene encodes CDR1 SGHRS and CDR2 YFSETQ. The CDR3 runs 15 residues. The V end lost 0 bases, the J end lost 2 bases, and 11 bases lay between the germline ends. The DNA for the CDR3 is TGCGCCAGCAGCTTGGGGGACGGGCCACAAGAGACCCAGTACTTC. Translation: CASSLGDGPQETQYF.

This clonotype has at least ten counts. V usage is TRBV29-1 and J usage is TRBJ2-1, with D perhaps matching TRBD1 (6 bases). The germline V gene encodes CDR1 SQVTM and CDR2 ANQGSEA. The CDR3 loop spans 12 amino acids. Trimming stripped 5 bases from V and 6 bases from J, with 11 bases between. CDR3 in amino acids: CSVLGQTNEQFF. The CDR3 coding sequence is TGCAGCGTTCTAGGACAGACCAATGAGCAGTTCTTC.

The sample holds many counts of this clonotype. J is TRBJ2-7 and V is TRBV12-3 or TRBV12-4; D uncertain. Trimming removed 3 bases at V and 3 bases at J, with 3 bases between. The CDR3 extends over 11 amino acids. Here the CDR3 DNA reads TGTGCCAGCAGTTTGCTCTACGAGCAGTACTTC. Translating it yields CASSLLYEQYF.

This clonotype was counted between two and nine times. This chain connects TRBV12-3 or TRBV12-4 to TRBJ2-4, with TRBD2 matching over 7 bases. This CDR3 region has 15 residues. V lost 3 bases to trimming and J lost 8 bases; unmatched junction nucleotides: 10. CDR3 DNA: TGTGCCAGCAGTTTTTTCGAGCGGGGATCCCACATTCAGTACTTC. It codes for CASSFFERGSHIQYF.

This clonotype was picked up many times. The V and J genes are TRBV5-1 and TRBJ2-7; 7 nucleotides agree with TRBD1. The trim removed 3 bases at V and 5 bases at J, leaving 5 bases unmatched. CDR3 length equals 13 residues. The V gene's germline CDR1 is SGHRS and CDR2 YFSETQ. CDR3 amino acids: CASSSLTGHEQYF. CDR3 coding DNA: TGCGCCAGCAGCTCCCTGACAGGGCACGAGCAGTACTTC.

At least ten counts were recorded for this clonotype. V and J are TRBV20-1 and TRBJ1-1; maybe TRBD1 (5 bases). Trimming took off 1 base at V and 6 bases at J, with 9 bases between the two ends. Germline values: CDR1 DFQATT, CDR2 SNEGSKA (reference sequence). The CDR3 totals 12 residues. As DNA, the CDR3 is TGCAGTGCTAGAGGCCAGGGCGCTGAAGCTTTCTTT. The encoded protein is CSARGQGAEAFF.

The rearrangement joins TRBV4-1 to TRBJ2-2, with a tentative D call TRBD1 (5 bases). Germline assignment: CDR1 MGHRA and CDR2 YSYEKL. Trimming removed 2 bases from V and 4 bases from J, with 14 bases in between. The CDR3 runs 16 residues. CDR3 coding DNA: TGCGCCAGCAGCCAATGGGGCAGATTATTCACCGGGGAGCTGTTTTTT. Amino acids: CASSQWGRLFTGELFF.

As for this clonotype: A much larger clone lies one base from this, so it may be a read error. The chain joins TRBV28 to TRBJ2-1, with D possibly matching TRBD2 (6 bases). CDR1 MDHEN and CDR2 SYDVKM come from the germline V gene. The CDR3 is 15 amino acids. The CDR3 loop reads CASSFFTSTGNKQFF. DNA for the CDR3: TGTGCCAGCAGCTTCTTCACTAGCACAGGCAATAAGCAGTTCTTC.

This clonotype was observed many times. The J gene is TRBJ2-7, the V gene TRBV20-1, with 8 positions matching TRBD2. CDR3 length equals 13 residues. CDR1 DFQATT and CDR2 SNEGSKA come from the germline V gene (reference sequence). J was trimmed by 5 bases and V by 4 bases; bases with no gene match: 7. The CDR3 sequence is CSATGTRFDEQYF. CDR3 sequence (DNA): TGCAGTGCTACGGGGACTAGATTTGACGAGCAGTACTTC.